A selection of T cell receptor beta chains follows, all from one sample in a study of human T cells and chemical hapten exposure. TCRdb called the RACE reads again in MiXCR, with one record for every CDR3 protein. The sample contains under 100,000 distinct CDR3 sequences, more than 9% of which appear only once. This specimen was whole blood, taken in connection with sensitization to the hapten diphenylcyclopropenone (DPC). The receptor source for this set is a woman in her 50s with alopecia areata. Some clones in this sample may be carry-over from other donors' samples. The CDR3 runs from the conserved cysteine through the conserved F or W. The D gene is left open where the match is weak. Not every row has a clone size; where given, it reads once, few, many or a size class.

D gene: NA
clone size: many
J gene: TRBJ1-1
V gene: TRBV5-4
CDR3 DNA: TGTGCCAGCAGCGTCGGACAACGCCTACCTGAAGCTTTCTTT
CDR3 protein: CASSVGQRLPEAFF

D gene: NA
clone size: few
J gene: TRBJ2-4
V gene: TRBV18
CDR3 DNA: TGTGCCAGCTCACCCAACCCGACACAAGGGATCAAAAACATTCAGTACTTC
CDR3 protein: CASSPNPTQGIKNIQYF

D gene: NA
clone size: few
J gene: TRBJ2-3
V gene: TRBV5-1
CDR3 DNA: TGCGCCAGCAGTATGAGGGTGAACACAGATACGCAGTATTTT
CDR3 protein: CASSMRVNTDTQYF

D gene: NA
clone size: many
J gene: TRBJ2-1
V gene: TRBV27
CDR3 DNA: TGTGCCAGCAGTTTATACAAGGAGAGGAATGAGCAGTTCTTC
CDR3 protein: CASSLYKERNEQFF

D gene: TRBD2
clone size: many
J gene: TRBJ2-3
V gene: TRBV11-2
CDR3 DNA: TGTGCCAGCAGCACGCGACTAGCAGCCCGCACAGATACGCAGTATTTT
CDR3 protein: CASSTRLAARTDTQYF

D gene: NA
clone size: few
J gene: TRBJ2-1
V gene: TRBV20-1
CDR3 DNA: TGCAGTGCTCCGGGACTCGGCGAGGGCTCCTACAATGAGCAGTTCTTC
CDR3 protein: CSAPGLGEGSYNEQFF

D gene: NA
clone size: few
J gene: TRBJ1-1
V gene: TRBV5-1
CDR3 DNA: TGCGCCAGCAGCTGGAGAACACAGGAAATGAACACTGAAGCTTTCTTT
CDR3 protein: CASSWRTQEMNTEAFF

D gene: TRBD2
clone size: few
J gene: TRBJ2-5
V gene: TRBV11-2
CDR3 DNA: TGTGCCAGCAGCCACTGGGGGGTACGGGAGGCACAAGAGACCCAGTACTTC
CDR3 protein: CASSHWGVREAQETQYF

D gene: TRBD1
clone size: NA
J gene: TRBJ2-5
V gene: TRBV12-3/TRBV12-4
CDR3 DNA: TGTGCCAGCAGTTCCCTGACAGGGGGCCAAGAGACCCAGTACTTC
CDR3 protein: CASSSLTGGQETQYF

D gene: NA
clone size: many
J gene: TRBJ2-5
V gene: TRBV11-2
CDR3 DNA: TGTGCCAGCAGCTTGGAAGGAAGGGCCCCACGAGGAGAGACCCAGTACTTC
CDR3 protein: CASSLEGRAPRGETQYF